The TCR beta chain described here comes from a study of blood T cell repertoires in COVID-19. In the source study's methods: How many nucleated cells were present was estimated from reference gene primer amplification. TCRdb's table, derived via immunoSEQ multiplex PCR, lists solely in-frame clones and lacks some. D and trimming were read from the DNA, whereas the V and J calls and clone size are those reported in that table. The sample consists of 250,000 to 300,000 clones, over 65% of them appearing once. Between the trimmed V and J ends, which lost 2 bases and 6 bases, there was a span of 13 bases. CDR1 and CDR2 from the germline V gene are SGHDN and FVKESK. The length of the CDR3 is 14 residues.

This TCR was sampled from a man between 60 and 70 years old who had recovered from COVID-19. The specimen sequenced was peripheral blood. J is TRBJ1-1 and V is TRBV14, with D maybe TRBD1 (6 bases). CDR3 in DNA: TGTGCCAGCAGCCAAACAGGGCCTTGGGCTGAAGCTTTCTTT. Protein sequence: CASSQTGPWAEAFF.